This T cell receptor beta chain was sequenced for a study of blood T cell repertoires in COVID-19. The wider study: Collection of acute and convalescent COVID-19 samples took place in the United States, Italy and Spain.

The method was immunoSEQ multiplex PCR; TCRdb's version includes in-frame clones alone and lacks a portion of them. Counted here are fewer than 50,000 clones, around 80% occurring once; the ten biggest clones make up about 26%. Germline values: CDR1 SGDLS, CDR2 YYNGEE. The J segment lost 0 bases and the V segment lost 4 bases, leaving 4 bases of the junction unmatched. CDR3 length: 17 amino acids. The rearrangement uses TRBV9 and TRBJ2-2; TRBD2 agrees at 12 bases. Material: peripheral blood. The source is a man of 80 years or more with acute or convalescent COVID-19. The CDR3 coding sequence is TGTGCCAGCAGCTCACTAGCGGGAGGCCCGAACACCGGGGAGCTGTTTTTT. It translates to CASSSLAGGPNTGELFF.